This T cell receptor (beta chain) was sequenced in a study of T cell responses to AZD1222 COVID-19 vaccine. Study results and limitations: Vaccine-related CD4 TCRs covered spike, predominating at 160-218 and 743-854.

This CDR3 has 14 residues. Germline values: CDR1 SGHRS, CDR2 YFSETQ. The V end lost 0 bases, the J end lost 6 bases, and 9 bases lay between the germline ends. Points on this clone: Its cognate antigen is unknown.

Repertoires were generated with immunoSEQ multiplex PCR, while TCRdb's copy carries only in-frame clones and drops some. There are approximately 80,000 clones in the sample; about 87% occur only once, and 5% to 6% lies in the top ten. Sequencing was performed on peripheral blood, taken on day 0 of AZD1222 vaccination. The V call is TRBV5-1, the J call TRBJ2-2; a weak D match, TRBD2 (6 bases). The receptor was derived from an adult in good health. CDR3 sequence reads: CASSLAREAGELFF. CDR3 coding DNA: TGCGCCAGCAGCTTGGCCAGGGAGGCCGGGGAGCTGTTTTTT.